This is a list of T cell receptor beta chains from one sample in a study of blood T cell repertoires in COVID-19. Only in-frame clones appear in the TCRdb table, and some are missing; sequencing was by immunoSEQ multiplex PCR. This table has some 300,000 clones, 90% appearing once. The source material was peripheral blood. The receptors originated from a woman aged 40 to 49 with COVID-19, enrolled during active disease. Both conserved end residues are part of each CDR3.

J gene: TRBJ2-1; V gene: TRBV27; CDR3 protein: CASSLGSGSEQFF
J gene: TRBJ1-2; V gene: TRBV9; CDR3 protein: CASSAGQVDYGYTF
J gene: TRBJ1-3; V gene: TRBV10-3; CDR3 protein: CAITPTGNTIYF
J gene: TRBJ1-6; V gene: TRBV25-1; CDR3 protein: CASSGLGNSPLHF
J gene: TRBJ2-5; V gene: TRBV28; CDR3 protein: CASTDGMRGETQYF
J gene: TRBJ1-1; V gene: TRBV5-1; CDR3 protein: CASSFIASGDTEAFF
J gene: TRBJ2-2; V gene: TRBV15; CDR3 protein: CATSRDFRAKNTGELFF
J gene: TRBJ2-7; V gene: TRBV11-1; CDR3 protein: CASSLGDRGRHEQYF
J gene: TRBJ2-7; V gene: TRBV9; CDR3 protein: CASSVGGGLYEQYF
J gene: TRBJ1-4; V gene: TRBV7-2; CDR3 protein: CASSPRQGTNEKLFF
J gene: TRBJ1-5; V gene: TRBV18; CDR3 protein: CASSPQQGNNQPQHF
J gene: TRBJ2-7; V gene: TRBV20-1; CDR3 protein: CSASVGGAVYEQYF
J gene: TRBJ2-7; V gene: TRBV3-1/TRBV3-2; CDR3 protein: CASSRGTGSYEQYF
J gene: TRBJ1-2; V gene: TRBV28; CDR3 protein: CASSSGTGESGYTF
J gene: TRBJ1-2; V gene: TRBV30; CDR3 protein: CAWTTTGGQNYGYTF
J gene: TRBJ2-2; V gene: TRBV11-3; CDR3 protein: CASSLDAGSGTGELFF
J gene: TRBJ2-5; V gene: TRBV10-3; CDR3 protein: CAISGTPGETQYF